Listed below are T cell receptor beta chains from one sample, sequenced in a study of blood T cell repertoires in COVID-19. Measured with immunoSEQ multiplex PCR; TCRdb has only the in-frame clones, and not every one. The sample records 130,000 or so clones, 80% to 90% being singletons. The sample was peripheral blood. These receptors were taken from a man aged 45-65 years with active COVID-19. CDR3s include the opening cysteine and the closing phenylalanine or tryptophan. The D gene is left open where the match is weak. Clone size, where shown, is once, few, many, or a class for clones that have expanded.

>TRBJ2-3|NA|NA|TRBV30
TGTGCCTGGAGTAAAGGGGGCACAGATACGCAGTATTTT
CAWSKGGTDTQYF
>TRBJ2-3|NA|TRBD2|TRBV7-8
TGTGCCAGCAGGGTTCTAGCGGGGGGCACAGATACGCAGTATTTT
CASRVLAGGTDTQYF
>TRBJ1-1|NA|NA|TRBV5-1
TGCGCCAGCAGCTTTCTCCTCGCGGGGCAGAGCCACACTGAAGCTTTCTTT
CASSFLLAGQSHTEAFF
>TRBJ2-7|NA|TRBD2|TRBV2
TGTGCCAGCAGTGTATCCGGGGATCTAGCGGGGGGAACTTACGAGCAGTACTTC
CASSVSGDLAGGTYEQYF
>TRBJ1-2|NA|TRBD1|TRBV5-4
TGTGCCAGCAGCTTGATAGGGGGCAACTATGGCTACACCTTC
CASSLIGGNYGYTF
>TRBJ1-3|NA|NA|TRBV3-1/TRBV3-2
TGTGCCAGCAGCCAAGAGAACCTAAGTGGAAACACCATATATTTT
CASSQENLSGNTIYF
>TRBJ1-3|NA|NA|TRBV12-3/TRBV12-4
TGTGCCAGCAGTTTAGCTGCGGGATTCTATTTT
CASSLAAGFYF
>TRBJ2-1|NA|NA|TRBV5-6
TGTGCCAGCAGCTCACGTCGGGGGTCAGGAATGTTCGAGCAGTTCTTC
CASSSRRGSGMFEQFF
>TRBJ1-5|NA|TRBD1|TRBV5-5
TGTGCCAGCAGCTCGACAGGGGATGGGCCCCAGCATTTT
CASSSTGDGPQHF
>TRBJ1-1|NA|NA|TRBV14
TGTGCCAGCAGCCAAGATCGGGGCAGGGGCACTGAAGCTTTCTTT
CASSQDRGRGTEAFF
>TRBJ2-2|NA|NA|TRBV5-1
TGCGCCAGCCAACAGGGCACCGCGAACACCGGGGAGCTGTTTTTT
CASQQGTANTGELFF
>TRBJ2-5|NA|TRBD1|TRBV11-3
TGTGCCAGCAGCCGACAGGGTGGCGAAGAGACCCAGTACTTC
CASSRQGGEETQYF
>TRBJ1-2|few|NA|TRBV4-1
TGCGCCAGCCATACCCCCGGGACTAACTATGGCTACACCTTC
CASHTPGTNYGYTF
>TRBJ2-5|NA|NA|TRBV7-9
TGTGCCAGCAGCCAACCGCAGGGCTCACAAGAGACCCAGTACTTC
CASSQPQGSQETQYF
>TRBJ2-7|NA|NA|TRBV29-1
TGCAGCGCCGTAGGCGACTCCGGCGAGCAGTACTTC
CSAVGDSGEQYF
>TRBJ2-4|NA|TRBD2|TRBV5-4
TGTGCCAGCAGCTTGGCGCCGGGGGGGGGAAACATTCAGTACTTC
CASSLAPGGGNIQYF